The 12 T cell receptor beta chains listed next were all sequenced from one sample in a study of blood T cell repertoires in COVID-19. Method: immunoSEQ multiplex PCR; TCRdb's copy keeps in-frame clones and lacks some. The profile shows 150,000 to 200,000 clones, roughly four fifths of them singletons. What was sequenced was peripheral blood. These receptors were obtained from a woman older than 75 with COVID-19, enrolled during active disease.

In this sample, this clone turned up a few times. This chain links TRBV10-3 with TRBJ1-1; D ambiguous. The CDR3 contains 14 residues. CDR1 and CDR2 (germline): ENHRY, SYGVKD. Trimming stripped 7 bases from V and 1 base from J, with 13 bases between. CDR3 DNA sequence: TGTGCCATCAAATTTAACTTGAGGAACACTGAAGCTTTCTTT. It yields the protein CAIKFNLRNTEAFF.

V usage is TRBV28 and J usage is TRBJ1-1; maybe TRBD1 (5 bases). Germline V gives CDR1 MDHEN, CDR2 SYDVKM. Trimming removed 6 bases from V and 1 base from J, with 9 bases in between. The CDR3 runs to 13 residues. CDR3 sequence: CASSSTGNTEAFF. In DNA form, the CDR3 reads TGTGCCAGCAGCTCAACAGGGAACACTGAAGCTTTCTTT.

The genes are TRBV10-3 and TRBJ2-5; TRBD1 matches 11 bases. V trimming: 10 bases; J trimming: 4 bases; junction bases outside the gene matches: 8. CDR1 ENHRY and CDR2 SYGVKD come from the germline V gene. The CDR3 is 14 residues long. As DNA, the CDR3 is TGTGCCACCCGGGACAGGGGGAGGACAGAGACCCAGTACTTC. Translated: CATRDRGRTETQYF.

V usage is TRBV19 and J usage is TRBJ2-7; TRBD2 matches 8 bases. CDR3 length equals 12 residues. Germline CDR1 LNHDA, CDR2 SQIVND (reference sequence). V lost 6 bases to trimming and J lost 5 bases; unmatched junction nucleotides: 3. CDR3 bases: TGTGCCAGTAGCGGGACTAGGGACGAGCAGTACTTC. This translates into CASSGTRDEQYF.

This chain connects TRBV5-1 to TRBJ2-1; 10 bases line up with TRBD2. V shed 4 bases and J 8 bases; nucleotides not matched to a gene: 6. Germline loops: CDR1 SGHRS, CDR2 YFSETQ. The CDR3 runs 14 residues. CDR3 bases: TGCGCCAGCAGCGCGACTAGCGGGCTTCATGAGCAGTTCTTC. It codes for CASSATSGLHEQFF.

This sequence joins TRBV3-1 (or the pseudogene TRBV3-2) and TRBJ2-5; maybe TRBD2 (5 bases). Trimming left V 3 bases short and J 7 bases short, with 12 bases between. Germline V gene sequence: CDR1 LGHDT, CDR2 YNNKEL (reference sequence). The CDR3 sequence is 13 residues long. The CDR3 coding sequence is TGTGCCAGCAGCCAGTATGGCGGGTCGACCCAGTACTTC. As protein: CASSQYGGSTQYF.

This chain links TRBV3-1 (or the pseudogene TRBV3-2) with TRBJ1-5; perhaps TRBD1 as D (6 bases). The CDR3 has 13 amino acids. CDR1 is LGHDT and CDR2 is YNNKEL in the germline V gene (reference sequence). V lost 3 bases, J lost 6 bases, and 9 bases lay in between. The CDR3 DNA reads TGTGCCAGCAGCCACAGGGGCAGTCAGCCCCAGCATTTT. Translation: CASSHRGSQPQHF.

This clone was observed at least ten times. The chain couples TRBV4-3 to TRBJ1-5, with D hard to call. The CDR3 is 14 residues long. The germline V gene encodes CDR1 LGHNA and CDR2 YSLEER. V was cut by 4 bases and J by 9 bases, with 16 bases left in between. CDR3 nucleotides: TGCGCCAGCAGCCCAGACACTAGTGCCGTGCCCCAGCATTTT. This sequence encodes CASSPDTSAVPQHF.

The chain is built from TRBV18 and TRBJ2-7; 7 positions match TRBD1. CDR1 and CDR2 (germline): KGHSH, LQKENI. The CDR3 is 16 amino acids. Unmatched junction bases numbered 7, after V lost 2 bases and J lost 0 bases. The CDR3 DNA reads TGTGCCAGCTCACCATTCGGGACAGTAAGCTCCTACGAGCAGTACTTC. Its protein is CASSPFGTVSSYEQYF.

Only a few counts were recorded for this clone. The chain combines TRBV7-2 with TRBJ2-5; tentative D call: TRBD1 (5 bases). Germline loops: CDR1 SGHTA, CDR2 FQGNSA. This CDR3 contains 14 residues. Trimming pared 5 bases from V and 10 bases from J, leaving 20 bases between. Here the CDR3 DNA reads TGTGCCAGCAGCCCCCCAAACTCAGGGCCGAGCCAGTACTTC. It encodes CASSPPNSGPSQYF.

Regarding this clone: This CDR3 is also generated by other DNA sequences in the sample. V usage is TRBV7-3 and J usage is TRBJ2-7, with D possibly being TRBD2 (6 bases). CDR1 SGHTA and CDR2 FQGTGA come from the germline V gene. V was trimmed by 1 base and J by 0 bases, leaving 10 bases between them. The CDR3 has 15 residues. The CDR3 sequence is CASSLRPGLSYEQYF. The CDR3 DNA follows: TGTGCCAGCAGCTTAAGGCCGGGACTCTCCTACGAGCAGTACTTC.

V gene TRBV11-3 combines with J gene TRBJ1-2; 9 nucleotides line up with TRBD1. The CDR3 totals 15 residues. After removal of 6 bases from V and 4 bases from J, the junction contained 9 bases not matched to a gene. In germline, CDR1 is SGHNT, CDR2 YENEEA. The CDR3 spells CASSPQTGGSYGYTF. For the CDR3, the DNA is TGTGCCAGCAGTCCCCAAACAGGGGGCAGCTATGGCTACACCTTC. The full variable domain, its missing parts supplied by reference TRBV11-3 and TRBJ1-2, is EAGVVQSPRYKIIEKKQPVAFWCNPISGHNTLYWYLQNLGQGPELLIRYENEEAVDDSQLPKDRFSAERLKGVDSTLKIQPAELGDSAVYLCASSPQTGGSYGYTFGSGTRLTVV.